The clone carrying this T cell receptor beta chain was counted at least ten times. This record comes from a study of CD8 T cells in ankylosing spondylitis. The V gene end was trimmed by 0 bases and the J gene end by 1 base; junction bases not matched to a gene: 6. The CDR3 sequence is 16 residues long. Germline lookup yields CDR1 SGHRS and CDR2 YFSETQ. TCRdb re-called the 5' RACE reads through MiXCR, storing one row per CDR3 protein. The table records about 35,000 distinct CDR3 sequences, 10% of them present only once. This TCR derives from a male donor with ankylosing spondylitis or in good health (not recorded which). The rearrangement joins TRBV5-1 to TRBJ2-7, with 8 bases fitting TRBD2. What was sequenced was blood, either unsorted or a sorted T cell fraction (not recorded which). The CDR3 DNA sequence: TGCGCCAGCAGCTTGGCGGGAGGGCCGGGTTCCTACGAGCAGTACTTC. Translated, it gives CASSLAGGPGSYEQYF. Variable domain in full (rest from reference TRBV5-1 and TRBJ2-7): KAGVTQTPRYLIKTRGQQVTLSCSPISGHRSVSWYQQTPGQGLQFLFEYFSETQRNKGNFPGRFSGRQFSNSRSEMNVSTLELGDSALYLCASSLAGGPGSYEQYFGPGTRLTVT.